The 22 T cell receptor beta chains given below trace back to one sample, sequenced in a study of PD-L1 blockade in urothelial cancer. Sequenced by immunoSEQ multiplex PCR; TCRdb stores in-frame clones only, minus some. Among about 130,000 clones listed, approximately 88% were seen once. Time point defined: pretreatment peripheral blood. The material was PBMCs, obtained around atezolizumab (anti-PD-L1) treatment. The receptors originated from a man in his fifties with urothelial cancer.

This chain links TRBV27 with TRBJ2-1, with TRBD2 matching over 8 bases. The CDR3 extends over 16 amino acids. V gave up 5 bases and J gave up 6 bases; unmatched junction bases: 12. Germline V gene lookup returns CDR1 MNHEY and CDR2 SMNVEV (reference sequence). CDR3 sequence (DNA): TGTGCCAGCAGTCCTCTGGATGGCGGGAGGCGCAATGAGCAGTTCTTC. Translation: CASSPLDGGRRNEQFF.

This clone was seen more than once but under ten times. The rearrangement links TRBV4-1 to TRBJ2-7; 7 positions match TRBD1. J gave up 12 bases and V 0 bases, and 8 bases lay outside the gene matches. This CDR3 has 13 amino acids. Germline lookup yields CDR1 MGHRA and CDR2 YSYEKL. CDR3 sequence (DNA): TGCGCCAGCAGCCAAGAGACAGGGTGGGATCGGTACTTC. It codes for CASSQETGWDRYF.

This clone was seen once. The chain employs TRBV28 and TRBJ1-5; D remains ambiguous. The CDR3 runs to 14 residues. Germline V gene lookup returns CDR1 MDHEN and CDR2 SYDVKM. Trimming removed 8 bases from V and 6 bases from J, with 17 bases in between. CDR3 bases: TGTGCCAGCGGCGGTCGGGAGTCCGGTCAGCCCCAGCATTTT. It translates to CASGGRESGQPQHF.

V usage is TRBV28 and J usage is TRBJ1-4; 12 nucleotides agree with TRBD1. The CDR3 consists of 17 residues. Trimming removed 5 bases from V and 2 bases from J; junction bases left unmatched: 6. The germline gives CDR1 MDHEN, CDR2 SYDVKM. The DNA of the CDR3 is TGTGCCAGCAGTCCACAGGGACAGGGGGCGACTAATGAAAAACTGTTTTTT. It specifies CASSPQGQGATNEKLFF.

The chain couples TRBV11-3 to TRBJ2-2; 10 bases agree with TRBD2. Germline loops: CDR1 SGHNT, CDR2 YENEEA. The V segment lost 5 bases and the J segment 8 bases; nucleotides outside the gene matches: 8. This CDR3 is built from 15 residues. This chain's CDR3 is CASSPLLAGAGELFF. Here the CDR3 DNA reads TGTGCCAGCAGCCCACTCCTAGCGGGAGCGGGGGAGCTGTTTTTT.

The V call is TRBV7-3, the J call TRBJ2-2; tentatively, D is TRBD1 (6 bases). V lost 4 bases and J 0 bases, leaving 12 bases between the germline ends. This CDR3 has 16 residues. CDR1 and CDR2 (germline): SGHTA, FQGTGA. CDR3 DNA: TGTGCCAGCAGCTCCCCGACAGGTTCGAACACCGGGGAGCTGTTTTTT. Its translation: CASSSPTGSNTGELFF.

This rearrangement joins TRBV2 to TRBJ2-3; 14 bases are a match to TRBD2. This CDR3 is built from 15 residues. From germline, CDR1 is SNHLY and CDR2 FYNNEI. V was pared by 6 bases and J by 4 bases, with 3 bases of the junction left unmatched. CDR3 sequence: CASRLGLAGADTQYF. The CDR3 DNA follows: TGTGCCAGCAGGCTGGGACTAGCGGGAGCAGATACGCAGTATTTT.

This chain joins TRBV6-4 and TRBJ2-1; D possibly corresponds to TRBD2 (6 bases). The CDR3 runs 15 residues. Trimming took off 0 bases at V and 6 bases at J, with 12 bases between the two ends. Per germline, CDR1 MRHNA and CDR2 SNTAGT. CDR3 nucleotide sequence: TGTGCCAGCAGTGACTCGAGGGCGGGAAGCAATGAGCAGTTCTTC. Its translation is CASSDSRAGSNEQFF.

V usage is TRBV19 and J usage is TRBJ1-5, with unresolved D. Looked up from germline, CDR1 is LNHDA and CDR2 is SQIVND (reference sequence). The CDR3 extends over 12 amino acids. Between the trimmed V and J ends, which lost 3 bases and 4 bases, there was a span of 4 bases. In DNA, the CDR3 is TGTGCCAGTAGTATGACTAATCAGCCCCAGCATTTT. This gives the protein CASSMTNQPQHF. The full variable domain, its missing parts supplied by reference TRBV19 and TRBJ1-5, is DGGITQSPKYLFRKEGQNVTLSCEQNLNHDAMYWYRQDPGQGLRLIYYSQIVNDFQKGDIAEGYSVSREKKESFPLTVTSAQKNPTAFYLCASSMTNQPQHFGDGTRLSIL.

The gene calls are TRBV25-1 and TRBJ1-2; 10 bases fit TRBD1. V was pared by 4 bases and J by 3 bases, with 11 bases of the junction left unmatched. The germline V gene encodes CDR1 MGHDK and CDR2 SYGVNS. The CDR3 is 17 residues long. The CDR3 sequence: CASSVTAGQGRDYGYTF. The CDR3 nucleotides are TGTGCCAGCAGTGTCACCGCGGGACAGGGGAGGGACTATGGCTACACCTTC.

The DNA for the CDR3 is TGTGCCAGCGGGTGGAGCGTTCGGGGACTAGCGGCCAATGAGCAGTTCTTC. This codes for CASGWSVRGLAANEQFF. V and J are TRBV19 and TRBJ2-1, with 11 bases identical to TRBD2. There are 17 residues in the CDR3. The V gene's germline CDR1 is LNHDA and CDR2 SQIVND (reference sequence). Trimming cost V 9 bases and J 6 bases; bases outside gene matches: 16.

CDR3 nucleotides: TGTGCCAGCAACCAAGGGACAGTTTCCTATGGCTACACCTTC. This gives the protein CASNQGTVSYGYTF. J is TRBJ1-2 and V is TRBV6-1, with 7 bases identical to TRBD1. CDR1 and CDR2 (germline): MNHNS, SASEGT. The CDR3 is made up of 14 amino acids. After removal of 7 bases from V and 4 bases from J, the junction contained 9 bases not matched to a gene.

V gene TRBV7-9 combines with J gene TRBJ1-4; D might be TRBD1 (5 bases). The CDR3 contains 15 residues. V was cut by 7 bases and J by 3 bases, with 15 bases left in between. The germline V gene has CDR1 SEHNR and CDR2 FQNEAQ (reference sequence). Written as DNA, the CDR3 is TGTGCCAGCAACCTCGCCCAGGGATCTAATGAAAAACTGTTTTTT. Protein product: CASNLAQGSNEKLFF.

The chain employs TRBV6-5 and TRBJ1-1; D not certain. V was cut by 6 bases and J by 2 bases, with 13 bases left in between. Per the germline V gene, CDR1 is MNHEY and CDR2 is SVGAGI. The CDR3 loop spans 14 amino acids. The CDR3 sequence: CASSRSTGNTEAFF. The CDR3 region has the DNA TGTGCCAGCAGCCGTAGTACGGGTAACACTGAAGCTTTCTTT.

The gene calls are TRBV5-5 and TRBJ2-3; possibly TRBD2 for D (6 bases). Germline V gene lookup returns CDR1 SGHKS and CDR2 YYEKEE (reference sequence). The length of the CDR3 is 14 residues. V was shortened by 4 bases and J by 2 bases, with 11 bases between the two germline ends. CDR3 amino acids: CASSPAGLTDTQYF. CDR3 DNA sequence: TGTGCCAGCAGCCCAGCGGGCCTCACAGATACGCAGTATTTT.

The gene calls are TRBV5-1 and TRBJ2-2, with TRBD1 matching 8 bases. Germline V lookup: CDR1 SGHRS, CDR2 YFSETQ. V was pared by 6 bases and J by 2 bases, with 9 bases of the junction left unmatched. The CDR3 spans 16 residues. The CDR3 protein is CASTPLGTGNTGELFF. The CDR3 bases are TGCGCCAGCACTCCGTTAGGGACAGGTAACACCGGGGAGCTGTTTTTT.

The V gene is TRBV5-5, the J gene TRBJ1-1; 7 nucleotides match TRBD1. Germline V CDR1 and CDR2: SGHKS, YYEKEE (reference sequence). Trimming took 0 bases from V and 1 from J; bases not matched to a gene: 3. There are 15 residues in the CDR3. The CDR3 spells CASSLAGQRNTEAFF. As DNA, the CDR3 is TGTGCCAGCAGCTTGGCGGGACAGAGGAACACTGAAGCTTTCTTT.

The rearrangement uses TRBV2 and TRBJ1-3; 10 nucleotides match TRBD1. With 6 bases clipped from V and 3 bases from J, the junction kept 8 bases outside the gene matches. The CDR3 spans 16 residues. Germline assignment: CDR1 SNHLY and CDR2 FYNNEI. The CDR3 region is CASRVDRGTIGNTIYF. CDR3 sequence (DNA): TGTGCCAGCAGAGTGGACAGGGGGACAATTGGAAACACCATATATTTT.

The chain links TRBV28 to TRBJ2-1; the match to TRBD2 covers 7 bases. The trim removed 4 bases at V and 3 bases at J, leaving 3 bases unmatched. This CDR3 has 14 amino acids. Per the germline V gene, CDR1 is MDHEN and CDR2 is SYDVKM. This chain's CDR3 is CASSSSGVYNEQFF. In DNA, the CDR3 is TGTGCCAGCAGTTCCAGCGGGGTCTACAATGAGCAGTTCTTC.

The CDR3 region is CASRQGGDEKLFF. The CDR3, as DNA: TGTGCCAGCAGACAGGGAGGGGATGAAAAACTGTTTTTT. The V gene is TRBV6-5, the J gene TRBJ1-4, with D possibly matching TRBD1 (6 bases). This CDR3 is built from 13 residues. Germline V CDR1 and CDR2: MNHEY, SVGAGI. The V end lost 6 bases, the J end lost 6 bases, and 11 bases lay between the germline ends.

This clone showed up just once. The chain carries TRBV5-4 and TRBJ1-4, with D unclear. Trimming removed 2 bases from V and 0 bases from J, with 14 bases in between. The CDR3 covers 17 residues. From germline, CDR1 is SGHNT and CDR2 YYREEE (reference sequence). For the CDR3, the DNA is TGTGCCAGCAGCTTTGTCAGTAGCCTTACAACTAATGAAAAACTGTTTTTT. As protein: CASSFVSSLTTNEKLFF.

The J gene is TRBJ1-1, the V gene TRBV14, with D perhaps TRBD1 (6 bases). Trimming took 1 base from V and 5 from J, leaving 14 bases between them. The CDR3 extends over 15 amino acids. Germline loops: CDR1 SGHDN, CDR2 FVKESK. For the CDR3, the DNA is TGTGCCAGCAGCCAAGCCGGGACAAAGGGGACTGAAGCTTTCTTT. Its translation is CASSQAGTKGTEAFF.